This T cell receptor (beta chain) was recorded in a study of identical twins. Study observations and caveats: Conclusions came from cross-sectional statistical analysis, not from following the same donors. Cord blood beta clonotypes present at high abundance carried fewer insertions; no such pattern appeared in memory repertoires. Researchers caution that invariant MAIT and iNKT cells could partly confound zero-insertion analyses.

CDR3 size: 17 residues. CDR1 is LGHNA and CDR2 is YNFKEQ in the germline V gene. The ends lost 4 bases at V and 5 bases at J; junction bases unmatched: 13. A universal primer site was added by template switching, and unique molecular identifiers were carried by the cDNA. TCRdb re-analysed the 5' RACE reads in MiXCR, keeping a single row per CDR3 protein. Among 650,000 to 800,000 distinct CDR3 sequences listed, 8.5% to 9% were seen once. This clonotype was observed a handful of times. Its antigen is currently unknown. This sample also appeared in a second study, on yellow fever vaccine responses in identical twins.

Sequenced: PBMCs. This TCR was recovered from a woman aged 18-35 years in good health. This chain links TRBV4-2 with TRBJ2-5; TRBD2 aligns across 10 bases. The CDR3 DNA follows: TGTGCCAGCAGCCCGTACCCCTCTAGCGGGGGCGGGGAGACCCAGTACTTC. The encoded protein is CASSPYPSSGGGETQYF.